This TCR beta chain was recorded in a study of human T cells and chemical hapten exposure. On the study more broadly: How much TCR each sample yielded varied, mostly because pooled library volumes differed slightly.

As to time point: healthy volunteer bleed at 2 weeks. The starting material, unfractionated whole blood, was used for total RNA extraction. Individual cDNA molecules received unique molecular identifiers in the library. Original data processing: With a range of about 20,000 to 690,600, the median per sample was roughly 91,000 TCRs. MiXCR, run by TCRdb on the RACE reads, gives a single entry per CDR3 protein. The V and J calls and clone size come from TCRdb's table, not from the authors' own analysis. The top ten hold around 1.7% of the sample, which has roughly 130,000 distinct CDR3 sequences, 8.5% to 9.5% seen once. This clonotype was recorded a few times. Its antigen is as yet unknown. The CDR3 is made up of 16 amino acids. CDR1 DFQATT and CDR2 SNEGSKA come from the germline V gene (reference sequence). The J segment lost 5 bases and the V segment lost 3 bases, leaving 12 bases of the junction unmatched.

Points from the study as a whole: Sensitization with DPC brought no change to TCRs above 1 in 1000 in frequency.

The receptor was isolated from a male donor in good health. Some clones in this sample may be carry-over from other donors' samples. The J gene is TRBJ1-2, the V gene TRBV20-1, with TRBD1 identical over 10 bases. The sample comprised whole blood. The CDR3 reads CSASGSRQGAHYGYTF. The CDR3 nucleotides read TGCAGTGCTAGCGGTTCTCGACAGGGGGCCCATTATGGCTACACCTTC.